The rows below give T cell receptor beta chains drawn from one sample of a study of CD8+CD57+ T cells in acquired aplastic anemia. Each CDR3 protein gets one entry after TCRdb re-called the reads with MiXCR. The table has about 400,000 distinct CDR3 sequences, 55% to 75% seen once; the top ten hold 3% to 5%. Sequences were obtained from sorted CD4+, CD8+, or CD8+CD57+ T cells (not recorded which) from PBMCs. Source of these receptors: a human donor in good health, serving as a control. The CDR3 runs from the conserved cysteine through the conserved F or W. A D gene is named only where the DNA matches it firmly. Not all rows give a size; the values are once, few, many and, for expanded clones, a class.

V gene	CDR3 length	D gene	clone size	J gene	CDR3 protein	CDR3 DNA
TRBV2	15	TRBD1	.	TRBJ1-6	CASSLEQGDHSPPQF	TGTGCCAGCAGCTTAGAACAGGGGGATCATTCACCCCCCCAGTTT
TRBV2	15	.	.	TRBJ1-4	CASSHRGGNAGVLFF	TGTGCCAGCAGCCACCGGGGTGGTAATGCCGGGGTGCTGTTTTTT
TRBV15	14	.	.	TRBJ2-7	CATSRDPSSYEQYF	TGTGCCACCAGCAGAGACCCAAGCTCCTACGAGCAGTACTTC
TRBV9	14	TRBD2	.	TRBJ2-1	CASSVGAGGNEPFF	TGTGCCAGCAGCGTTGGGGCGGGGGGAAATGAGCCGTTCTTC
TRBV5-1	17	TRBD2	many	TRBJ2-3	CASSPEASGGWTDTQYF	TGCGCCAGCAGCCCGGAGGCTAGCGGGGGGTGGACAGATACGCAGTATTTT
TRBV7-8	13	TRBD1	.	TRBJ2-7	CASSFRQGYEQYF	TGTGCCAGCAGCTTTAGACAGGGTTACGAGCAGTACTTC
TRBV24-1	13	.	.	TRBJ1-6	CATSRGVESANHF	TGTGCCACCAGCCGCGGTGTAGAGTCAGCCAACCACTTT
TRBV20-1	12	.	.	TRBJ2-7	CSATATDDEQYF	TGCAGTGCTACGGCCACTGACGATGAGCAGTACTTC
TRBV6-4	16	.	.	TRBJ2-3	CATTQGGTAFTDTQYF	TGTGCCACCACACAGGGAGGGACAGCATTCACAGATACGCAGTATTTT
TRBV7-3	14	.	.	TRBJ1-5	CASSVGGTLSSQHF	TGTGCCAGCAGCGTGGGCGGGACCCTCTCCTCCCAGCATTTT
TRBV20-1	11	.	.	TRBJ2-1	CSARAYTEQFF	TGCAGTGCCAGGGCTTACACCGAGCAGTTCTTC
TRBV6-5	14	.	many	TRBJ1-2	CASIEGVSFYGYTF	TGTGCCAGCATCGAGGGAGTTTCTTTCTATGGCTACACCTTC
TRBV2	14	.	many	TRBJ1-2	CASRPDGQGYGYTF	TGTGCCAGCCGCCCGGACGGCCAAGGTTATGGCTACACCTTC
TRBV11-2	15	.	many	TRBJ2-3	CASSLDLGGHHTQYF	TGTGCCAGCAGCTTAGATCTGGGGGGCCACCATACGCAGTATTTT
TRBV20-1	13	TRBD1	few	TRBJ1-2	CSAPDRGNYGYTF	TGCAGTGCTCCGGACAGGGGAAACTATGGCTACACCTTC
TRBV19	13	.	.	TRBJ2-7	CASSLTGTYEHNF	TGTGCCAGCAGCCTAACGGGTACCTACGAGCACAACTTC
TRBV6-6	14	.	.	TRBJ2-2	CASSDSRNTGELFF	TGTGCCAGCAGTGATAGCCGGAACACCGGGGAGCTGTTTTTT
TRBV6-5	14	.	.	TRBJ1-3	CASSPFESGNTIYF	TGTGCCAGCAGTCCCTTTGAGAGTGGAAACACCATATATTTT
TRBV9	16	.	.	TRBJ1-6	CASSSRGRGYNSPLHF	TGTGCCAGCAGCTCGAGGGGCAGGGGCTATAATTCACCCCTCCACTTT
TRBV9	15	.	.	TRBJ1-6	CASSTTPNTEAPFHF	TGTGCCAGCAGCACGACACCGAACACTGAAGCTCCCTTCCACTTT
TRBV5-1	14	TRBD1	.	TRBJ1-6	CASTRQGANSPLHF	TGCGCCAGCACCCGACAGGGGGCTAATTCACCCCTCCACTTT
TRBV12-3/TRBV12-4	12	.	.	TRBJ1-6	CASSLDSAPLHF	TGTGCCAGCAGCTTAGACAGCGCACCCCTCCACTTT
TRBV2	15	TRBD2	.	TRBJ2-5	CASSASGGAYNEQYF	TGTGCCAGCAGTGCTAGCGGGGGGGCCTACAATGAGCAGTACTTC
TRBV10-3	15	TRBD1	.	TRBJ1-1	CAILPGTGENTEAFF	TGTGCCATCCTCCCCGGGACAGGGGAGAACACTGAAGCTTTCTTT
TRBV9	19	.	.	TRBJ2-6	CASSVLGGDDGARANVLTF	TGTGCCAGCAGCGTACTAGGGGGGGACGACGGGGCGCGGGCCAACGTCCTGACTTTC
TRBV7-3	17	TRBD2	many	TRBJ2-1	CASSFGRLAGGLNEQFF	TGTGCCAGCAGCTTCGGGAGACTAGCGGGGGGGCTGAATGAGCAGTTCTTC
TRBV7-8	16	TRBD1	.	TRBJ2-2	CASSLRDRVGAGELFF	TGTGCCAGCAGCTTAAGAGACAGGGTGGGGGCCGGGGAGCTGTTTTTT
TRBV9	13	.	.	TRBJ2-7	CASSRRGTYEQYF	TGTGCCAGCAGTAGGCGGGGCACTTACGAGCAGTACTTC